What follows is one T cell receptor (beta chain) and its context. These data originate in a study of blood T cell repertoires in COVID-19. Profiling relied on immunoSEQ multiplex PCR, and the TCRdb table lists in-frame clones only, not all of them. The sample gives about 140,000 clones, 60% to 85% of which show up once; approximately 17% is in the top ten. The germline V gene encodes CDR1 SGHDT and CDR2 YYEEEE. The CDR3 is made up of 14 amino acids. The J segment lost 1 base and the V segment lost 4 bases, leaving 3 bases of the junction unmatched. The rearrangement joins TRBV5-6 to TRBJ2-3; 7 bases fit TRBD1. This TCR derives from a man aged 45 to 65 with acute or convalescent COVID-19. Input material: peripheral blood. The CDR3 is CASSTGQGTDTQYF. The CDR3 bases are TGTGCCAGCAGCACCGGACAGGGCACAGATACGCAGTATTTT. The whole variable domain, remainder taken from reference TRBV5-6 and TRBJ2-3, is DAGVTQSPTHLIKTRGQQVTLRCSPKSGHDTVSWYQQALGQGPQFIFQYYEEEERQRGNFPDRFSGHQFPNYSSELNVNALLLGDSALYLCASSTGQGTDTQYFGPGTRLTVL.